The 24 T cell receptor beta chains below were found in one sample sequenced in a study of response to subunit inactivated influenza vaccine. TCRdb re-called the RT-PCR reads through MiXCR, storing one row per CDR3 protein. The sample holds approximately 570,000 distinct CDR3 sequences, 6% to 9% seen once. Material: PBMCs from blood, obtained roughly 24 months after vaccination. These receptors came from a man in his fifties or sixties who received an inactivated influenza vaccine.

V usage is TRBV27 and J usage is TRBJ1-6; TRBD1 agrees at 7 bases. This CDR3 comprises 15 residues. After removal of 3 bases from V and 6 bases from J, the junction contained 5 bases not matched to a gene. Germline CDR1 reads MNHEY; CDR2 reads SMNVEV (reference sequence). The CDR3 loop is CASSFRQGFNSPLHF. The CDR3 nucleotides read TGTGCCAGCAGTTTTAGACAGGGATTTAATTCACCCCTCCACTTT.

This clonotype was detected only a few times. The rearrangement uses TRBV5-1 and TRBJ2-1, with TRBD1 matching 7 bases. The J segment lost 6 bases and the V segment lost 0 bases, leaving 3 bases of the junction unmatched. Germline V gene data show CDR1 as SGHRS and CDR2 as YFSETQ. The CDR3 runs 14 residues. The CDR3 DNA is TGCGCCAGCAGCTTGGCGACAGGGAGCAATGAGCAGTTCTTC. This codes for CASSLATGSNEQFF.

The chain employs TRBV7-2 and TRBJ2-7, with D possibly TRBD1 on 6 matching bases. Trimming removed 4 bases from V and 6 bases from J, with 10 bases in between. Per the germline V gene, CDR1 is SGHTA and CDR2 is FQGNSA. The CDR3 spans 12 residues. The chain's CDR3 is CASSSNRVEQYF. In DNA, the CDR3 is TGTGCCAGCAGCTCGAACAGGGTCGAGCAGTACTTC.

This clonotype was observed many times. The gene calls are TRBV4-3 and TRBJ1-1; 7 bases match TRBD1. Looked up from germline, CDR1 is LGHNA and CDR2 is YSLEER. The CDR3 consists of 15 residues. J lost 2 bases, V lost 3 bases, and 6 bases had no gene match. The CDR3 DNA is TGCGCCAGCAGCCAGGCCCGGGACAGAAACACTGAAGCTTTCTTT. Translating it yields CASSQARDRNTEAFF.

This clonotype has ten or more counts. This chain connects TRBV6-2 or TRBV6-3 to TRBJ2-7; 12 bases are a match to TRBD2. Germline V gene sequence: CDR1 MNHEY, CDR2 SVGEGT. Germline trimming cut 4 bases from V and 3 bases from J; bases unmatched to any gene: 4. The CDR3 covers 15 residues. Here the CDR3 reads CASSSSGRAVYEQYF. DNA of the CDR3: TGTGCCAGCAGTTCTAGCGGGAGGGCAGTCTACGAGCAGTACTTC.

This clonotype has a count of ten or more. The chain carries TRBV7-9 and TRBJ2-1, with a weak D call TRBD2 (6 bases). CDR3 size: 16 residues. Trimming stripped 5 bases from V and 11 bases from J, with 25 bases between. Germline loops: CDR1 SEHNR, CDR2 FQNEAQ (reference sequence). In DNA form, the CDR3 reads TGTGCCAGCAGCCAGGGACGGTTTTTTCCGGCGGGGAAGCAGTTCTTC. This translates into CASSQGRFFPAGKQFF.

This clonotype was seen repeatedly, ten times or more. The CDR3 sequence: CASRAGQATGGYTF. CDR3 DNA: TGTGCCAGCAGGGCGGGACAGGCGACTGGGGGCTACACCTTC. The chain has TRBV6-1 and TRBJ1-2; 8 positions agree with TRBD1. The length of the CDR3 is 14 residues. Germline V gene sequence: CDR1 MNHNS, CDR2 SASEGT. With 6 bases clipped from V and 8 bases from J, the junction kept 11 bases outside the gene matches.

V gene TRBV29-1 combines with J gene TRBJ2-3, with D perhaps TRBD2 (6 bases). Germline assignment: CDR1 SQVTM and CDR2 ANQGSEA. V gave up 5 bases and J gave up 3 bases, with 24 bases separating them. CDR3 size: 17 residues. CDR3 in DNA: TGCAGCGTTCTTCTCGGGGAGGAACCCTGGAGGACAGATACGCAGTATTTT. It is translated as CSVLLGEEPWRTDTQYF.

This clonotype has at least ten counts. The chain employs TRBV2 and TRBJ2-2; D ambiguous. This CDR3 region has 12 residues. V lost 9 bases and J 2 bases, leaving 7 bases between the germline ends. CDR1 SNHLY and CDR2 FYNNEI come from the germline V gene. CDR3 in amino acids: CARESNTGELFF. The CDR3 DNA is TGTGCCAGGGAGAGTAACACCGGGGAGCTGTTTTTT.

The J gene is TRBJ2-3, the V gene TRBV14; D is undetermined. The ends were cut back, 3 bases at V and 1 base at J, with 8 bases in the middle. Per the germline V gene, CDR1 is SGHDN and CDR2 is FVKESK. The CDR3 has 14 residues. Here the CDR3 reads CASSQLRGTDTQYF. CDR3 DNA sequence: TGTGCCAGCAGCCAGTTACGGGGCACAGATACGCAGTATTTT.

This chain uses TRBV6-2 or TRBV6-3 with TRBJ2-5; 10 bases are shared with TRBD2. The V segment lost 5 bases and the J segment 1 base; nucleotides outside the gene matches: 10. Germline assignment: CDR1 MNHEY and CDR2 SVGEGT. This CDR3 is built from 17 residues. The CDR3 region is CASSPMGGLATQETQYF. The CDR3 DNA is TGTGCCAGCAGTCCCATGGGGGGACTAGCGACCCAAGAGACCCAGTACTTC.

The chain uses TRBV11-2 and TRBJ1-1; D is ambiguous. V lost 0 bases to trimming and J lost 12 bases, with 14 bases between them. The CDR3 consists of 13 residues. CDR1 SGHAT and CDR2 FQNNGV come from the germline V gene. The CDR3, as DNA: TGTGCCAGCAGCTTAGATCAATCGGCCCGGACTTTCTTT. Translation: CASSLDQSARTFF.

CDR3 sequence: CASSWDRSLYEQYF. In DNA form, the CDR3 reads TGTGCCAGCAGCTGGGACAGGAGTCTCTACGAGCAGTACTTC. The chain is built from TRBV7-2 and TRBJ2-7; 8 bases align to TRBD1. With 4 bases clipped from V and 3 bases from J, the junction kept 5 bases outside the gene matches. Germline CDR1 reads SGHTA; CDR2 reads FQGNSA. CDR3 size: 14 residues.

On this clonotype itself: At one end, the junction sequence differs from germline, possibly due to a read error. V and J are TRBV7-8 and TRBJ2-7; 10 bases line up with TRBD1. Germline assignment: CDR1 SGHVS and CDR2 FQNEAQ. This CDR3 has 15 amino acids. CDR3 in DNA: TGTGCCATCAGCTTAGCCGGGACAGGGGTTACCGAGCAGTACTTC. It codes for CAISLAGTGVTEQYF.

The chain joins TRBV20-1 to TRBJ2-5; the D gene could be TRBD1 or TRBD2 (5 bases each). The germline V gene has CDR1 DFQATT and CDR2 SNEGSKA (reference sequence). Trimming took off 3 bases at V and 5 bases at J, with 10 bases between the two ends. This CDR3 comprises 12 residues. CDR3 sequence: CSASGGAETQYF. CDR3 nucleotide sequence: TGCAGTGCTAGTGGGGGAGCGGAGACCCAGTACTTC.

To note about this clonotype: A much larger clone lies a single base off, so this may be a read error. CDR3 region: CASSVGAVGPGGYTF. The CDR3 DNA reads as TGTGCCAGCAGCGTAGGGGCAGTCGGGCCCGGGGGCTACACCTTC. V usage is TRBV9 and J usage is TRBJ1-2; D call uncertain. CDR1 SGDLS and CDR2 YYNGEE come from the germline V gene. V dropped 0 bases and J dropped 8 bases, with 17 bases sitting between them. CDR3 length equals 15 residues.

The table lists this clonotype with a few counts. The J gene is TRBJ2-2, the V gene TRBV6-2 or TRBV6-3, with D possibly TRBD2 on 5 matching bases. CDR1 MNHEY and CDR2 SVGEGT come from the germline V gene. Trimming pared 5 bases from V and 2 bases from J, leaving 21 bases between. The CDR3 length is 18 residues. This chain's CDR3 is CASSPERVDWINTGELFF. CDR3 bases: TGTGCCAGCAGTCCGGAACGGGTGGACTGGATAAACACCGGGGAGCTGTTTTTT.

This chain uses TRBV4-2 with TRBJ1-6; 9 bases agree with TRBD1. Germline V CDR1 and CDR2: LGHNA, YNFKEQ. The CDR3 loop spans 15 amino acids. V shed 0 bases and J 9 bases; nucleotides not matched to a gene: 3. The DNA for the CDR3 is TGTGCCAGCAGCCAAGAACAGGGGGCAGGTTCACCCCTCCACTTT. Its translation: CASSQEQGAGSPLHF.

This clonotype was recorded many times. CDR3 sequence: CASSYRVGLAGYNEQFF. The CDR3 DNA reads as TGTGCCAGCAGTTACCGGGTTGGCCTAGCGGGTTACAATGAGCAGTTCTTC. The chain combines TRBV6-5 with TRBJ2-1; 8 positions agree with TRBD2. The germline gives CDR1 MNHEY, CDR2 SVGAGI. V lost 2 bases, J lost 4 bases, and 10 bases stayed unmatched. The CDR3 is made up of 17 amino acids.

The chain is built from TRBV7-8 and TRBJ2-7, with 7 positions matching TRBD1. CDR3 length: 16 amino acids. The ends lost 10 bases at V and 5 bases at J; junction bases unmatched: 20. Germline assignment: CDR1 SGHVS and CDR2 FQNEAQ. The CDR3 region is CATQNPGTQGGNEQYF. In DNA, the CDR3 is TGTGCCACCCAAAACCCCGGGACCCAAGGGGGCAACGAGCAGTACTTC.

There are a few counts of this clonotype. The chain carries TRBV6-1 and TRBJ2-3; D possibly corresponds to TRBD1 (6 bases). The CDR3 extends over 16 amino acids. CDR1 and CDR2 from the germline V gene are MNHNS and SASEGT. Trimming took 5 bases from V and 2 from J, leaving 17 bases between them. The CDR3 DNA follows: TGTGCCAGCAGTAGACCTACAGGGCGCCTCACAGATACGCAGTATTTT. Translating it yields CASSRPTGRLTDTQYF.

Only a few counts were recorded for this clonotype. This chain uses TRBV5-1 with TRBJ2-3; perhaps TRBD1 as D (5 bases). Looked up from germline, CDR1 is SGHRS and CDR2 is YFSETQ. V was trimmed by 2 bases and J by 4 bases, leaving 11 bases between them. CDR3 length: 14 amino acids. CDR3 in DNA: TGCGCCAGCAGCTTTCTGCAGGGCGCAGATACGCAGTATTTT. Its protein product is CASSFLQGADTQYF.

In this sample, this clonotype turned up a few times. The gene calls are TRBV12-3 or TRBV12-4 and TRBJ2-1; TRBD1 is a possible D gene (6 bases). The CDR3 runs 13 residues. The V gene lost 6 bases and the J gene lost 7 bases, with 13 bases spanning the gap. CDR3 sequence reads: CASSPRTVNEQFF. The CDR3 nucleotides are TGTGCCAGCAGCCCCAGGACAGTTAATGAGCAGTTCTTC.

This clonotype was picked up many times. CDR3 amino acids: CAISDSGGIYEQYF. The CDR3 region has the DNA TGTGCCATCAGTGATTCGGGAGGGATCTACGAGCAGTACTTC. The rearrangement links TRBV10-3 to TRBJ2-7; 8 bases map to TRBD2. CDR1 is ENHRY and CDR2 is SYGVKD in the germline V gene. The CDR3 consists of 14 residues. Trimming at V came to 3 bases and at J to 3 bases, leaving 4 bases not matched to a gene.